A single TCR beta chain is shown here with its context. As yet, its antigen is unknown. The data originate from a study of CD8+ T cells in alopecia areata. General study points: More clonal than normal scalp was lesional scalp, particularly alopecia totalis/universalis.

Germline V lookup: CDR1 SGHTA, CDR2 FQGNSA. CDR3 length: 13 amino acids. The ends were cut back, 5 bases at V and 7 bases at J, with 12 bases in the middle. Extracted from the samples, RNA was reverse transcribed into cDNA to serve as the sequencing template. Generated by immunoSEQ multiplex PCR, the TCRdb table keeps only in-frame clones and is missing some. Of fewer than 100,000 clones listed, 35% to 50% are singletons. This chain joins TRBV7-2 and TRBJ1-5; TRBD1 might be the D (5 bases). The receptor was derived from a human donor with alopecia areata. Material: CD4+ T cells sorted from blood. The CDR3 DNA sequence: TGTGCCAGCAGCGCGCAGGGTGGGCAGCCCCAGCATTTT. This gives the protein CASSAQGGQPQHF.